Below are 23 T cell receptor beta chains sequenced from a single sample in a study of CD8 T cells in ankylosing spondylitis. Study conclusions and caveats: Blood from ankylosing spondylitis patients appeared to carry a characteristic roughly eight-variant TCR beta motif.

TCRdb recomputed calls from the 5' RACE reads with MiXCR, one row per CDR3 protein. The sample carries 700,000 or so distinct CDR3 sequences, 15% to 20% recorded once. Their antigen targets remain unknown. Sequenced sample: blood, either unsorted or a sorted T cell fraction (not recorded which). The receptors here all came from a male donor with ankylosing spondylitis.

This chain uses TRBV29-1 with TRBJ1-1; tentative D call: TRBD1 (5 bases). V was clipped by 4 bases and J by 0 bases, with 15 bases between them. The CDR3 totals 15 residues. From germline, CDR1 is SQVTM and CDR2 ANQGSEA. CDR3 coding DNA: TGCAGCGTTGTGGTCTTCGGCAGGGTGAACACTGAAGCTTTCTTT. Translation gives CSVVVFGRVNTEAFF.

This clonotype showed up just a few times. CDR3 loop: CASSMDPGRETEAFF. DNA for the CDR3: TGTGCCAGTAGTATGGATCCAGGCCGTGAGACTGAAGCTTTCTTT. The chain is built from TRBV19 and TRBJ1-1; D remains unclear. This CDR3 has 15 residues. CDR1 and CDR2 (germline): LNHDA, SQIVND (reference sequence). Between the trimmed V and J ends, which lost 3 bases and 5 bases, there was a span of 16 bases.

In its sample, this clonotype was seen a few times. The V and J genes are TRBV5-1 and TRBJ2-1, with TRBD2 identical over 9 bases. The germline CDR1 and CDR2 sequences are SGHRS and YFSETQ. The CDR3 is 16 residues long. V trimming: 3 bases; J trimming: 8 bases; junction bases outside the gene matches: 12. The CDR3 here is CASSSSGGGGFDEQFF. CDR3 bases: TGCGCCAGCAGCTCGTCTGGCGGGGGGGGCTTTGATGAGCAGTTCTTC.

This clonotype was detected only a few times. This chain uses TRBV6-5 with TRBJ1-2; possibly TRBD1 for D (5 bases). Trimming took off 0 bases at V and 4 bases at J, with 12 bases between the two ends. The CDR3 contains 15 residues. CDR1 is MNHEY, CDR2 SVGAGI, per germline. CDR3 in DNA: TGTGCCAGCAGTTACTCGGGGGGGGTGGGCTATGGCTACACCTTC. Amino acids: CASSYSGGVGYGYTF.

The table lists this clonotype with a few counts. The chain carries TRBV12-3 or TRBV12-4 and TRBJ1-1, with a tentative D call TRBD1 (5 bases). Deletions cut 8 bases from V and 4 bases from J, with 8 bases between. This CDR3 has 11 residues. CDR3 region: CASLGGTEAFF. As DNA, the CDR3 is TGTGCCAGCTTGGGGGGCACTGAAGCTTTCTTT.

This clonotype was seen a handful of times. The gene calls are TRBV20-1 and TRBJ1-5; TRBD1 aligns across 7 bases. The CDR3 is made up of 14 amino acids. The V gene's germline CDR1 is DFQATT and CDR2 SNEGSKA (reference sequence). V shed 3 bases, J shed 2 bases, and the junction held 4 bases outside the gene matches. This CDR3 reads CSAREGARNQPQHF. CDR3 coding DNA: TGCAGTGCTAGGGAGGGGGCGCGCAATCAGCCCCAGCATTTT.

The rearrangement joins TRBV20-1 to TRBJ2-5, with TRBD2 matching over 8 bases. With 6 bases clipped from V and 5 bases from J, the junction kept 11 bases outside the gene matches. The germline CDR1 and CDR2 sequences are DFQATT and SNEGSKA (reference sequence). This CDR3 spans 14 amino acids. The CDR3: CSARRSGGMETQYF. The CDR3, as DNA: TGCAGTGCCCGTCGGAGCGGGGGTATGGAGACCCAGTACTTC.

This clonotype has a handful of counts. The V gene is TRBV7-3, the J gene TRBJ2-7; D is unclear. Trimming shortened V by 4 bases and J by 3 bases, and 10 bases separated the two germline ends. Germline lookup yields CDR1 SGHTA and CDR2 FQGTGA. This CDR3 has 13 amino acids. The CDR3, as DNA: TGTGCCAGCAGCTACCTACCCCACTACGAGCAGTACTTC. Amino acid sequence: CASSYLPHYEQYF.

The chain recombines TRBV6-1 with TRBJ1-4, with D unresolved. Germline assignment: CDR1 MNHNS and CDR2 SASEGT. V lost 0 bases to trimming and J lost 6 bases, with 23 bases between them. The CDR3 loop spans 19 amino acids. The CDR3: CASSEALGLMGKLDEKLFF. For the CDR3, the DNA is TGTGCCAGCAGTGAAGCTCTCGGTTTGATGGGAAAATTGGATGAAAAACTGTTTTTT.

In its sample, this clonotype was seen a few times. V is TRBV27 and J is TRBJ2-5; a possible D gene is TRBD2 (6 bases). This CDR3 is built from 12 residues. V was clipped by 6 bases and J by 3 bases, with 8 bases between them. CDR1 and CDR2 from the germline V gene are MNHEY and SMNVEV (reference sequence). CDR3 bases: TGTGCCAGCAGGGACTACAAAGAGACCCAGTACTTC. Amino acid sequence: CASRDYKETQYF.

This chain uses TRBV6-1 with TRBJ2-7; D not certain. Between the trimmed V and J ends, which lost 5 bases and 2 bases, there was a span of 16 bases. Germline V lookup: CDR1 MNHNS, CDR2 SASEGT. The CDR3 totals 15 residues. CDR3 protein: CASSIYRISPYEQYF. CDR3 bases: TGTGCCAGCAGTATTTACCGAATTTCTCCCTACGAGCAGTACTTC.

The chain joins TRBV5-1 to TRBJ2-1; D is possibly TRBD2 (6 bases). Germline values: CDR1 SGHRS, CDR2 YFSETQ. The CDR3 loop spans 16 amino acids. Trimming left V 1 base short and J 0 bases short, with 11 bases between. The CDR3 loop reads CASSLLGTDSYNEQFF. The CDR3, as DNA: TGCGCCAGCAGCTTGCTAGGGACTGACTCCTACAATGAGCAGTTCTTC.

The rearrangement links TRBV5-6 to TRBJ1-1; TRBD1 matches at 8 bases. This CDR3 has 15 amino acids. J gave up 2 bases and V 3 bases, and 6 bases lay outside the gene matches. Germline V lookup: CDR1 SGHDT, CDR2 YYEEEE. This chain's CDR3 is CASSSTGTGNTEAFF. As DNA, the CDR3 is TGTGCCAGCAGCTCGACCGGGACAGGAAACACTGAAGCTTTCTTT.

This clonotype has more than one count but fewer than ten. The chain uses TRBV20-1 and TRBJ1-2; unclear D gene. V lost 4 bases and J lost 9, with 9 bases in between. The length of the CDR3 is 10 residues. Per the germline V gene, CDR1 is DFQATT and CDR2 is SNEGSKA (reference sequence). CDR3 in DNA: TGCAGTGCTATAGGCGGGAGCTACACCTTC. Translating it yields CSAIGGSYTF.

This clonotype was detected a few times. The V and J genes are TRBV12-3 or TRBV12-4 and TRBJ2-2; TRBD2 aligns across 8 bases. Unmatched junction bases numbered 5, after V lost 3 bases and J lost 5 bases. The CDR3 spans 15 residues. This chain's CDR3 is CASSFSGGRTGELFF. CDR3 DNA: TGTGCCAGCAGTTTCAGCGGGGGACGAACCGGGGAGCTGTTTTTT.

The chain carries TRBV7-9 and TRBJ2-4; 7 positions match TRBD2. The CDR3 contains 15 residues. The V segment lost 1 base and the J segment 6 bases; nucleotides outside the gene matches: 6. Germline V lookup: CDR1 SEHNR, CDR2 FQNEAQ (reference sequence). For the CDR3, the DNA is TGTGCCAGCAGCTTAGAACTTCCGGGGGGAAACATTCAGTACTTC. Residues: CASSLELPGGNIQYF. Complete variable domain (other parts from reference TRBV7-9 and TRBJ2-4): DTGVSQNPRHKITKRGQNVTFRCDPISEHNRLYWYRQTLGQGPEFLTYFQNEAQLEKSRLLSDRFSAERPKGSFSTLEIQRTEQGDSAMYLCASSLELPGGNIQYFGAGTRLSVL.

V and J are TRBV20-1 and TRBJ2-7; tentative D call: TRBD2 (6 bases). CDR1 DFQATT and CDR2 SNEGSKA come from the germline V gene (reference sequence). This CDR3 comprises 13 residues. Deletions cut 5 bases from V and 0 bases from J, with 11 bases between. The CDR3 is CSAVGLSSYEQYF. The CDR3, as DNA: TGCAGTGCTGTGGGACTCAGCTCCTACGAGCAGTACTTC.

In this sample, this clonotype turned up a few times. The gene calls are TRBV5-5 and TRBJ2-1; 7 bases align to TRBD2. This CDR3 contains 15 residues. Per germline, CDR1 SGHKS and CDR2 YYEKEE (reference sequence). The J segment lost 5 bases and the V segment lost 1 base, leaving 6 bases of the junction unmatched. This CDR3 is CASSLSSGANNEQFF. CDR3 nucleotide sequence: TGTGCCAGCAGCTTGTCAAGCGGGGCGAACAATGAGCAGTTCTTC.

This clonotype was counted between two and nine times. The chain joins TRBV6-1 to TRBJ2-1; TRBD2 is a possible D gene (5 bases). Germline CDR1 is MNHNS and CDR2 is SASEGT. V lost 5 bases to trimming and J lost 0 bases, with 17 bases between them. The CDR3 is 17 residues long. This chain's CDR3 is CASSPRGSQSSYNEQFF. Written as DNA, the CDR3 is TGTGCCAGCAGTCCCCGTGGGAGCCAAAGCTCCTACAATGAGCAGTTCTTC.

The chain links TRBV5-1 to TRBJ2-3; D perhaps matches TRBD1 (5 bases). The CDR3 runs to 13 residues. The germline CDR1 and CDR2 sequences are SGHRS and YFSETQ. Trimming shortened V by 0 bases and J by 5 bases, and 7 bases separated the two germline ends. The DNA of the CDR3 is TGCGCCAGCAGCTTGGGAGACAGAGATACGCAGTATTTT. Its protein product is CASSLGDRDTQYF.

In its sample, this clonotype was seen a few times. The CDR3 loop reads CASNGGLAGGYLYNEQFF. Here the CDR3 DNA reads TGTGCCAGCAACGGGGGGCTAGCGGGAGGGTATCTCTACAATGAGCAGTTCTTC. The chain joins TRBV2 to TRBJ2-1; 12 nucleotides align to TRBD2. The V gene end was trimmed by 7 bases and the J gene end by 3 bases; junction bases not matched to a gene: 13. This CDR3 is built from 18 residues. Germline CDR1 and CDR2: SNHLY and FYNNEI. Full variable domain (remainder filled in from reference TRBV2 and TRBJ2-1): EPEVTQTPSHQVTQMGQEVILRCVPISNHLYFYWYRQILGQKVEFLVSFYNNEISEKSEIFDDQFSVERPDGSNFTLKIRSTKLEDSAMYFCASNGGLAGGYLYNEQFFGPGTRLTVL.

This clonotype was counted a few times. This chain uses TRBV4-3 with TRBJ2-3; 15 nucleotides agree with TRBD2. Unmatched junction bases numbered 15, after V lost 6 bases and J lost 2 bases. This CDR3 contains 20 residues. In germline, CDR1 is LGHNA, CDR2 YSLEER. CDR3 in amino acids: CASSTTHGLAGGRDTDTQYF. The CDR3 DNA reads as TGCGCCAGCAGTACCACCCACGGACTAGCGGGAGGGAGGGACACAGATACGCAGTATTTT.

The chain uses TRBV11-1 and TRBJ2-3; 12 positions agree with TRBD2. V shed 4 bases, J shed 8 bases, and the junction held 13 bases outside the gene matches. CDR3 size: 17 residues. CDR1 is SGHAT, CDR2 FQDESV, per germline (reference sequence). This CDR3 is CASSSTRLAGVAGTQYF. CDR3 nucleotide sequence: TGTGCCAGCAGCTCGACGAGACTAGCGGGAGTTGCGGGTACGCAGTATTTT.